This section outlines one TCR beta chain sequence together with its context. CDR3 length: 15 residues. With V trimmed by 8 bases and J by 3 bases, 7 bases remained unmatched. CDR1 is SNHLY, CDR2 FYNNEI, per germline. The data belong to a study of OX40 agonist ivuxolimab in advanced cancers. Data came from immunoSEQ multiplex PCR; TCRdb stores just in-frame clones and leaves some out. This sample has tens of thousands of clones; 84% occur once, and the top ten carry less than 0.85%. Sequenced material: CD4+ or CD8+ T cells sorted from blood, taken in a trial of the OX40 agonist ivuxolimab. The rearrangement uses TRBV2 and TRBJ2-3; 11 bases map to TRBD2. This TCR derives from an adult with an advanced solid tumor such as melanoma, head and neck, liver or kidney cancer. As DNA, the CDR3 is TGTGCCAGCCGCCGACTAGCGGGGACGACAGATACGCAGTATTTT. Protein product: CASRRLAGTTDTQYF.